The present T cell receptor beta chain was sequenced within a study of T-cell memory formation after mild COVID-19. TCRdb reprocessed the 5' RACE reads with MiXCR, giving one entry per CDR3 protein. Among 40,000 to 60,000 distinct CDR3 sequences listed, less than 15% were seen once. This clonotype was detected only a few times. No antigen is known for it. Study-wide results and caveats: Whether second-wave clones peaking at day 37 were SARS-CoV-2 specific went unconfirmed. Cross-reactive memory seemingly joined, as some responding clones were found in pre-infection memory. Day 15 to 85 contracting clones showed balanced CD4/CD8; day 15 to 37 expanders favored CD4+. Among contracting clones, CD4+ were mainly CM/EM and CD8+ enriched in EMRA.

This CDR3 has 13 residues. CDR1 is SGHTA and CDR2 is FQGNSA in the germline V gene. Deletions cut 8 bases from V and 6 bases from J, with 14 bases between. Source material: PBMCs or a T cell subset sorted from them (not recorded which). The TCR originated in a man younger than 35 who had mild COVID-19 (a few samples of this study predate the infection). Cell type and time point are not known. V gene TRBV7-2 combines with J gene TRBJ2-1; D not resolved. CDR3 amino acids: CASRPVGVNEQFF. In DNA form, the CDR3 reads TGTGCCAGCCGTCCGGTTGGGGTCAATGAGCAGTTCTTC.